This T cell receptor beta chain was recovered during a study of T cells in localized non-small cell lung cancer. V lost 4 bases, J lost 9 bases, and 1 base stayed unmatched. The CDR3 totals 11 residues. Germline assignment: CDR1 SGHRS and CDR2 YFSETQ. This table comes from immunoSEQ multiplex PCR, and its TCRdb copy is limited to in-frame clones, with some not included. The sample lists 130,000 or so clones; approximately 88% were seen once. The clonotype comes from a female donor of 60 years or more with stage I lung adenocarcinoma. The chain has TRBV5-1 and TRBJ2-1, with 7 bases that match TRBD2. This specimen was peripheral blood, taken before any cancer treatment. The CDR3 region is CASSVAGEQFF. The CDR3 DNA reads as TGCGCCAGCAGCGTAGCGGGTGAGCAGTTCTTC.